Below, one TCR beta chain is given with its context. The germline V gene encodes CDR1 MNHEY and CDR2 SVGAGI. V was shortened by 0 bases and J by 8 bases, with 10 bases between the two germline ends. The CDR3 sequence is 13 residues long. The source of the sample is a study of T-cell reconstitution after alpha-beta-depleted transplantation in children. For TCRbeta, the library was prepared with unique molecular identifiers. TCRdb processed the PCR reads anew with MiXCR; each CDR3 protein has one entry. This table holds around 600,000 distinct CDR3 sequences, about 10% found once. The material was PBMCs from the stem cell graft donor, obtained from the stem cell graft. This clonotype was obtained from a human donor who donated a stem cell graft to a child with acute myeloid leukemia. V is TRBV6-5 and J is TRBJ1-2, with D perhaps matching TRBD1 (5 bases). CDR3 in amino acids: CASSYSQGTGYTF. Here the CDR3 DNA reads TGTGCCAGCAGTTACTCCCAGGGAACGGGCTACACCTTC.